The 9 T cell receptor beta chains below come from one sample, sequenced in a study of blood T cell repertoires in COVID-19 (TCRdb year 2020). Library preparation was by the immunoSEQ multiplex PCR assay. Not all clones reach the TCRdb copy of this immuneACCESS table, which keeps in-frame sequences only. Checked studies attribute under half of the gap to unresolved V genes and leave the rest unexplained. This sample is represented by about 86,000 clones; just under 85% of them were singletons. The top ten hold almost 3.5% of the sample. The sample taken for sequencing was peripheral blood. The receptors come from a man in his fifties or sixties with acute or convalescent COVID-19.

This chain uses TRBV25-1 with TRBJ2-7, with TRBD2 matching over 8 bases. Germline values: CDR1 MGHDK, CDR2 SYGVNS. This CDR3 comprises 15 residues. The ends lost 1 base at V and 4 bases at J; junction bases unmatched: 6. The CDR3 DNA sequence: TGTGCCAGCAGTGAATTTGGCACTAGCGGATACGAGCAGTACTTC. This translates into CASSEFGTSGYEQYF.

This chain uses TRBV6-6 with TRBJ1-2; TRBD1 is a possible D gene (6 bases). The germline V and J ends were trimmed by 6 bases and 3 bases, with 11 bases remaining between them. CDR1 and CDR2 from the germline V gene are MNHNY and SVGAGI (reference sequence). CDR3 size: 13 residues. This chain's CDR3 is CASSGQRDYGYTF. In DNA, the CDR3 is TGTGCCAGCAGCGGACAGAGGGACTATGGCTACACCTTC.

The DNA for the CDR3 is TGCGCCAGCAGCCAAGAGGGACAGGGGAACACTGAAGCTTTCTTT. Translation gives CASSQEGQGNTEAFF. V gene TRBV4-1 combines with J gene TRBJ1-1, with 9 bases lining up with TRBD1. This CDR3 has 15 residues. Per the germline V gene, CDR1 is MGHRA and CDR2 is YSYEKL. V lost 0 bases and J lost 1; bases outside the gene matches: 0.

In DNA, the CDR3 is TGCGCCAGCAGCCAAAGTCTCGTGGGACAGCAAGCGCAGTACTTC. Translated: CASSQSLVGQQAQYF. The gene calls are TRBV4-3 and TRBJ2-7, with 7 bases aligning to TRBD1. V lost 2 bases to trimming and J lost 9 bases; unmatched junction nucleotides: 13. The germline gives CDR1 LGHNA, CDR2 YSLEER. The CDR3 is 15 amino acids.

This chain joins TRBV7-8 and TRBJ2-5; 7 bases fit TRBD1. The germline CDR1 and CDR2 sequences are SGHVS and FQNEAQ. There are 15 residues in the CDR3. With 5 bases clipped from V and 7 bases from J, the junction kept 13 bases outside the gene matches. The CDR3 here is CASSTTRQGPLTQYF. The CDR3 nucleotides are TGTGCCAGCAGCACTACCCGACAGGGCCCTTTGACCCAGTACTTC. The complete variable domain, with remaining parts taken from reference TRBV7-8 and TRBJ2-5, reads GAGVSQSPRYKVAKRGQDVALRCDPISGHVSLFWYQQALGQGPEFLTYFQNEAQLDKSGLPSDRFFAERPEGSVSTLKIQRTQQEDSAVYLCASSTTRQGPLTQYFGPGTRLLVL.

The genes are TRBV9 and TRBJ1-6; D may be TRBD1 (6 bases). V lost 0 bases, J lost 0 bases, and 13 bases lay in between. The germline V gene encodes CDR1 SGDLS and CDR2 YYNGEE. The CDR3 extends over 18 amino acids. As DNA, the CDR3 is TGTGCCAGCAGCGTAGAGGACAGCTGGAGCTCCTATAATTCACCCCTCCACTTT. Translation: CASSVEDSWSSYNSPLHF.

This clone was picked up a small number of times. The chain joins TRBV29-1 to TRBJ1-3; 8 bases agree with TRBD1. Germline V gene data show CDR1 as SQVTM and CDR2 as ANQGSEA. The V and J ends lost 7 bases and 4 bases, in that order; junction bases with no gene match: 6. This CDR3 has 13 residues. CDR3 sequence (DNA): TGCAGCGCTGGGGGGACAGGAGGAAACACCATATATTTT. It yields the protein CSAGGTGGNTIYF.

V gene TRBV2 combines with J gene TRBJ2-1; TRBD1 matches 10 bases. This CDR3 region has 15 residues. Germline CDR1 SNHLY, CDR2 FYNNEI. After removal of 6 bases from V and 0 bases from J, the junction contained 2 bases not matched to a gene. DNA for the CDR3: TGTGCCAGCAGGCGGGACAGGGGCTCCTACAATGAGCAGTTCTTC. Translated: CASRRDRGSYNEQFF. The whole variable domain, remainder taken from reference TRBV2 and TRBJ2-1, is EPEVTQTPSHQVTQMGQEVILRCVPISNHLYFYWYRQILGQKVEFLVSFYNNEISEKSEIFDDQFSVERPDGSNFTLKIRSTKLEDSAMYFCASRRDRGSYNEQFFGPGTRLTVL.

In this sample, this clone turned up once. The rearrangement links TRBV11-2 to TRBJ2-1; 13 positions match TRBD2. V shed 4 bases and J 7 bases; nucleotides not matched to a gene: 7. This CDR3 has 16 residues. The V gene's germline CDR1 is SGHAT and CDR2 FQNNGV. CDR3 residues: CASSSGLAGFRNEQFF. DNA for the CDR3: TGTGCCAGCAGCTCGGGACTAGCGGGATTCCGGAATGAGCAGTTCTTC.